What follows are 13 T cell receptor beta chains derived from one specimen sequenced in a study of vaccination effects on CD4 cells after COVID-19. Their cognate antigens are unknown. Clones were read by immunoSEQ multiplex PCR, and TCRdb kept only the in-frame ones, dropping some. This sample has around 30,000 clones, with approximately 60% found just once. Antigen-specific CD4+ T cells were expanded with viral peptide pools in the ViraFEST assay before sequencing. Subsequent to 10 days of culture, CD4+ T cells were isolated. All study participants received two doses of BNT162b2 or mRNA-1273 vaccine. The sequences come from CD4+ T cells from PBMCs cultured with SARS-CoV-2 spike peptides, collected after COVID-19 vaccination. The origin of the receptors is a human donor who received a COVID-19 vaccine.

Concerning this clone itself: One junction end does not reproduce the germline sequence, and a read error may be involved. This chain uses TRBV7-9 with TRBJ2-1; D uncertain. This CDR3 is 12 amino acids long. Per germline, CDR1 SEHNR and CDR2 FQNEAQ (reference sequence). The CDR3 sequence is CASSIRAAAILF. CDR3 nucleotide sequence: TGTGCCAGCAGTATAAGGGCCGCGGCAATCCTCTTC.

The rearrangement uses TRBV30 and TRBJ1-4; D gene ambiguous. The CDR3 is 12 amino acids. Germline-derived CDR1 and CDR2 are GTSNPN and SVGIG (reference sequence). The V gene lost 3 bases and the J gene lost 5 bases, with 7 bases spanning the gap. The CDR3 reads CAWRAGNEKLFF. For the CDR3, the DNA is TGTGCCTGGAGGGCGGGGAATGAAAAACTGTTTTTT.

The chain is built from TRBV9 and TRBJ2-5, with 11 bases fitting TRBD2. Germline V CDR1 and CDR2: SGDLS, YYNGEE. The junction had 6 bases not matched to a gene; V was cut back by 3 bases and J by 2 bases. This CDR3 region has 16 residues. CDR3 sequence reads: CASSALGTSGQETQYF. CDR3 sequence (DNA): TGTGCCAGCAGCGCCCTCGGGACTAGCGGACAAGAGACCCAGTACTTC.

This clone was counted between two and nine times. The chain has TRBV6-5 and TRBJ1-5, with 8 bases that match TRBD1. Germline V gene lookup returns CDR1 MNHEY and CDR2 SVGAGI. The junction had 8 bases not matched to a gene; V was cut back by 6 bases and J by 4 bases. This CDR3 has 15 residues. The CDR3 is CASRATGVRNQPQHF. DNA for the CDR3: TGTGCCAGCAGGGCGACAGGGGTGCGGAATCAGCCCCAGCATTTT.

V usage is TRBV6-6 and J usage is TRBJ2-2; no clear D. Germline V lookup: CDR1 MNHNY, CDR2 SVGAGI (reference sequence). This CDR3 has 15 residues. Trimming took off 0 bases at V and 1 base at J, with 6 bases between the two ends. The chain's CDR3 is CASSYSRQNTGELFF. The CDR3 nucleotides read TGTGCCAGCAGTTACTCCAGACAGAACACCGGGGAGCTGTTTTTT.

The V gene is TRBV5-1, the J gene TRBJ1-1; TRBD1 agrees at 8 bases. CDR1 is SGHRS and CDR2 is YFSETQ in the germline V gene. J gave up 4 bases and V 0 bases, and 5 bases lay outside the gene matches. This CDR3 spans 15 amino acids. The CDR3 loop is CASSLDRQGRTEAFF. In DNA form, the CDR3 reads TGCGCCAGCAGCTTGGACCGACAGGGGCGCACTGAAGCTTTCTTT.

V gene TRBV27 combines with J gene TRBJ1-1; D perhaps matches TRBD1 (5 bases). Trimming took off 8 bases at V and 4 bases at J, with 20 bases between the two ends. The V gene's germline CDR1 is MNHEY and CDR2 SMNVEV (reference sequence). This CDR3 has 15 residues. The chain's CDR3 is CASYTGQGAITEAFF. The CDR3, as DNA: TGTGCCAGCTACACCGGGCAGGGAGCGATCACTGAAGCTTTCTTT.

The rearrangement links TRBV12-3 or TRBV12-4 to TRBJ1-1; D is ambiguous. The V end was cut by 6 bases, the J end by 1 base, with 9 bases between. The CDR3 has 13 amino acids. This chain's CDR3 is CASSGRENTEAFF. CDR3 bases: TGTGCCAGCAGCGGACGGGAGAACACTGAAGCTTTCTTT.

The V and J genes are TRBV6-2 or TRBV6-3 and TRBJ2-5; the D is unclear. The CDR3 is 13 residues long. The V end lost 1 base, the J end lost 2 bases, and 5 bases lay between the germline ends. CDR1 is MNHEY and CDR2 is SVGEGT in the germline V gene. The CDR3 DNA sequence: TGTGCCAGCAGTTACTTGGGGCAAGAGACCCAGTACTTC. Its protein product is CASSYLGQETQYF.

This clone occurred a few times. This chain links TRBV5-6 with TRBJ1-5; 9 bases align to TRBD1. With V trimmed by 3 bases and J by 3 bases, 10 bases remained unmatched. Germline assignment: CDR1 SGHDT and CDR2 YYEEEE. This CDR3 comprises 17 residues. The CDR3 region is CASSSTTGGRINQPQHF. The CDR3 DNA reads TGTGCCAGCAGCTCTACGACAGGGGGGAGGATCAATCAGCCCCAGCATTTT.

This clone was counted only a few times. The chain links TRBV5-1 to TRBJ2-1; TRBD1 is a possible D gene (6 bases). CDR3 length: 16 residues. Per germline, CDR1 SGHRS and CDR2 YFSETQ. V lost 4 bases to trimming and J lost 1 base, with 15 bases between them. CDR3 DNA: TGCGCCAGCAGCCCATTGGGGCAGGGGTCCTACAATGAGCAGTTCTTC. This encodes CASSPLGQGSYNEQFF.

The chain recombines TRBV12-3 or TRBV12-4 with TRBJ2-7; D remains ambiguous. The CDR3 sequence is 12 residues long. Trimming cost V 1 base and J 6 bases, with 7 bases left between them. Here the CDR3 reads CASSLGLGEQYF. The DNA for the CDR3 is TGTGCCAGCAGTTTAGGGTTGGGCGAGCAGTACTTC.

This chain joins TRBV6-6 and TRBJ2-7; TRBD1 is a possible D gene (6 bases). Looked up from germline, CDR1 is MNHNY and CDR2 is SVGAGI (reference sequence). This CDR3 is built from 14 residues. Trimming shortened V by 5 bases and J by 1 base, and 12 bases separated the two germline ends. CDR3 sequence (DNA): TGTGCCAGCAGTCGGGACACCGGATCCTACGAGCAGTACTTC. It encodes CASSRDTGSYEQYF.